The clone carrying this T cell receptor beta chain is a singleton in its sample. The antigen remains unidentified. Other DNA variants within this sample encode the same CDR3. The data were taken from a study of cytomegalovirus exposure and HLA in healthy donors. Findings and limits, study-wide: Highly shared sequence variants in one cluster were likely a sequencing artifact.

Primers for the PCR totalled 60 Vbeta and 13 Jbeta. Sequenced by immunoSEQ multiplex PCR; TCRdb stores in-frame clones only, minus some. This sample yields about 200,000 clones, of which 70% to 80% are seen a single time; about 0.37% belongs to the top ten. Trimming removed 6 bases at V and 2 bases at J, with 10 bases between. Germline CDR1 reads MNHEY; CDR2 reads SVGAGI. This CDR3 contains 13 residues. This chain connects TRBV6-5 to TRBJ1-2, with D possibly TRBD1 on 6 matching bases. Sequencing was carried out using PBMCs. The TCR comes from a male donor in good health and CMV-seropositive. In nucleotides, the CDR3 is TGTGCCAGCAGCCGTGGACAGAACTATGGCTACACCTTC. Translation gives CASSRGQNYGYTF.